The 5 T cell receptor beta chains below come from one sample, sequenced in a study of shared clonotypes between healthy human individuals. Naive CD8 cells comprised CD45RO-negative, CCR7-positively selected cells, excluding terminally differentiated effector memory CD45RA+ cells. The repertoire was sequenced with immunoSEQ multiplex PCR; TCRdb's copy has only in-frame clones and lacks some. The profile shows about 680,000 clones, around 90% of them singletons. The specimen was naive CD8+ T cells sorted from blood. The source of these receptors is a man in his thirties or forties in good health.

This rearrangement joins TRBV10-3 to TRBJ2-7, with TRBD1 matching over 7 bases. Germline V lookup: CDR1 ENHRY, CDR2 SYGVKD. The CDR3 loop spans 14 amino acids. With 0 bases clipped from V and 4 bases from J, the junction kept 3 bases outside the gene matches. The CDR3 loop reads CAISESGTVYEQYF. The CDR3, as DNA: TGTGCCATCAGTGAGTCCGGGACAGTGTACGAGCAGTACTTC.

The sample holds a few counts of this clone. The rearrangement uses TRBV6-5 and TRBJ1-1; no clear D gene. Germline values: CDR1 MNHEY, CDR2 SVGAGI. Trimming removed 2 bases from V and 5 bases from J, with 6 bases in between. The CDR3 length is 12 residues. CDR3 sequence: CASSYAGTEAFF. The DNA for the CDR3 is TGTGCCAGCAGTTACGCGGGAACTGAAGCTTTCTTT.

The rearrangement joins TRBV7-9 to TRBJ1-4; D possibly corresponds to TRBD1 (5 bases). The CDR3 contains 16 residues. Trimming removed 0 bases at V and 5 bases at J, with 13 bases between. Per germline, CDR1 SEHNR and CDR2 FQNEAQ (reference sequence). The CDR3 DNA sequence: TGTGCCAGCAGCTTAGCGGCAGGGAGCAGAAATGAAAAACTGTTTTTT. Its translation is CASSLAAGSRNEKLFF. The whole variable domain, filled in from reference TRBV7-9 and TRBJ1-4, reads DTGVSQNPRHKITKRGQNVTFRCDPISEHNRLYWYRQTLGQGPEFLTYFQNEAQLEKSRLLSDRFSAERPKGSFSTLEIQRTEQGDSAMYLCASSLAAGSRNEKLFFGSGTQLSVL.

The V gene is TRBV13, the J gene TRBJ2-1; possibly TRBD2 for D (6 bases). The V end was cut by 1 base, the J end by 0 bases, with 10 bases between. The CDR3 has 16 amino acids. The germline gives CDR1 PRHDT, CDR2 FYEKMQ (reference sequence). The DNA of the CDR3 is TGTGCCAGCAGCTTAGTGGGACTGAGCTCCTACAATGAGCAGTTCTTC. This encodes CASSLVGLSSYNEQFF.

The rearrangement joins TRBV7-8 to TRBJ2-7; D not certain. The V end lost 4 bases, the J end lost 2 bases, and 9 bases lay between the germline ends. In germline, CDR1 is SGHVS, CDR2 FQNEAQ. This CDR3 has 13 amino acids. DNA for the CDR3: TGTGCCAGCAGCTATGAGGCCCCCTACGAGCAGTACTTC. Encoded protein: CASSYEAPYEQYF. Supplemented by reference TRBV7-8 and TRBJ2-7, the full variable domain reads GAGVSQSPRYKVAKRGQDVALRCDPISGHVSLFWYQQALGQGPEFLTYFQNEAQLDKSGLPSDRFFAERPEGSVSTLKIQRTQQEDSAVYLCASSYEAPYEQYFGPGTRLTVT.